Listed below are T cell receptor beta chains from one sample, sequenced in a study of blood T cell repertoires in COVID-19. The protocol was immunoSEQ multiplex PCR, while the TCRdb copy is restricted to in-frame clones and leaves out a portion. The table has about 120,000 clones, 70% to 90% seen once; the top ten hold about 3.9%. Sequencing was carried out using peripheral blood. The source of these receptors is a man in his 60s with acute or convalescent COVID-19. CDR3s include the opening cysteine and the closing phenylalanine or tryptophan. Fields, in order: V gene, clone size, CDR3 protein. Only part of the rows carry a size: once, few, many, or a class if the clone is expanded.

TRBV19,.,CASSPGLAGPNEQFF
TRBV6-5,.,CASSYSGGEQFF
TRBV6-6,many,CASSYGGTGGDYGYTF
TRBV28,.,CASRRDRGNTEAFF
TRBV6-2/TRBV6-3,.,CASSYPSNEQFF
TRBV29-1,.,CSVEGSRSNEQFF
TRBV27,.,CASRDGQAPSRDTQYF
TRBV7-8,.,CASSLDAGTGNRNTQYF
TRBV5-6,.,CASSLLGVNTGELFF
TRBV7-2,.,CASSLGQGLNYGYTF
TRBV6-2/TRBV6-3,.,CASSYSLAGASYEQYF
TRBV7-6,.,CASSPGGWADTQYF
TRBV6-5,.,CASSSGESNTEAFF
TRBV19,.,CASSTSHAAREQFF
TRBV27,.,CASSLSGRSSEQYF
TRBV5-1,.,CASSLGQYEKLFF
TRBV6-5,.,CASSYQRQGHEQYF
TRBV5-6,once,CASSLGGTGVNEQFF
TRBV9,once,CASSRTGFTDTQYF
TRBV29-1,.,CSVGVSGANVLTF
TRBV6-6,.,CASGAQKIEQYF
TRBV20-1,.,CSASGPGGYTF
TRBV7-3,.,CASSFPESSSGRRTDTQYF
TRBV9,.,CASSVGEGERYEQYF
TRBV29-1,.,CSVHGGYNEQFF
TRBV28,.,CASGGVITYEQYF
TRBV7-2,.,CASSLETGPGANEKLFF
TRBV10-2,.,CASSEAYEQYF
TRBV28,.,CASSPVQVAGANVLTF
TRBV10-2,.,CASSSVPYNEQFF
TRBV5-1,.,CASSLDLAREAFF
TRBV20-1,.,CSASASGRWYEETQYF
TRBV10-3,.,CATTGKDEQYF
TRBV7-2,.,CASAPPSGANVLTF
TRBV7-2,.,CASSTTSGRAGDTQYF
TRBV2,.,CASSARGQYEQYF